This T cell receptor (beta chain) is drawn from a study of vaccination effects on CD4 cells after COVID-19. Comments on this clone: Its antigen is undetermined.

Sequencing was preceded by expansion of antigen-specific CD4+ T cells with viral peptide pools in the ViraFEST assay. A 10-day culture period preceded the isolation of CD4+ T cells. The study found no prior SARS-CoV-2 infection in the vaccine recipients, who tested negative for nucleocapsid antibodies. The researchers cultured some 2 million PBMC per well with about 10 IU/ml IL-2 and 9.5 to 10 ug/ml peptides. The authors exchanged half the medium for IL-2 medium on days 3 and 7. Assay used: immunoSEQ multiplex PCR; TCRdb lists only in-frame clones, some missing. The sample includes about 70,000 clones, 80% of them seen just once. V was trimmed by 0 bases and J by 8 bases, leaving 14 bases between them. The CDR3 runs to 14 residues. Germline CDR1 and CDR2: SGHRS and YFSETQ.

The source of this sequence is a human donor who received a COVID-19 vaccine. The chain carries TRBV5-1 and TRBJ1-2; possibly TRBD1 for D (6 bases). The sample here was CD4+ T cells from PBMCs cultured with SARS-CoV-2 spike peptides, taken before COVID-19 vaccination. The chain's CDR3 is CASSLEVQGYGYTF. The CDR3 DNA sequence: TGCGCCAGCAGCTTGGAGGTACAGGGATACGGCTACACCTTC.